Shown below are 3 T cell receptor beta chains from a single sample sequenced in a study of T cells in Graves' hyperthyroidism and ophthalmopathy. Template material for amplifying TCR beta CDR3 regions consisted of RNA transcripts. TCR CDR3 regions were first amplified by RT-PCR with HTBI primers. Using its own MiXCR run on the multiplex PCR reads, TCRdb lists one record per CDR3 protein. The sample carries some 500,000 distinct CDR3 sequences, approximately 25% recorded once. The sequenced material came from blood. The receptors shown here come from a woman in her twenties or thirties with Graves' ophthalmopathy.

This clonotype was seen ten or more times. The rearrangement links TRBV5-5 to TRBJ1-2, with D tentatively TRBD1 (5 bases). Germline CDR1 and CDR2: SGHKS and YYEKEE (reference sequence). This CDR3 is 14 amino acids long. Between the trimmed V and J ends, which lost 0 bases and 4 bases, there was a span of 10 bases. Here the CDR3 DNA reads TGTGCCAGCAGCTTGGACAGGACGATCTATGGCTACACCTTC. Translation: CASSLDRTIYGYTF. Together with reference TRBV5-5 and TRBJ1-2, the CDR3 gives the full variable domain: DAGVTQSPTHLIKTRGQQVTLRCSPISGHKSVSWYQQVLGQGPQFIFQYYEKEERGRGNFPDRFSARQFPNYSSELNVNALLLGDSALYLCASSLDRTIYGYTFGSGTRLTVV.

This clonotype was counted many times. The junction departs from the called germline gene at one end, perhaps through a read error. The rearrangement uses TRBV7-9 and TRBJ1-1; tentatively, D is TRBD1 (5 bases). This CDR3 has 12 amino acids. Looked up from germline, CDR1 is SEHNR and CDR2 is FQNEAQ (reference sequence). DNA for the CDR3: TGTGCCGGCAGAACAGGAGGAACTGAAGCTTTCTTT. This sequence encodes CAGRTGGTEAFF.

This clonotype showed up many times. This sequence joins TRBV20-1 and TRBJ2-1, with D unresolved. The CDR3 is 12 residues long. Germline-derived CDR1 and CDR2 are DFQATT and SNEGSKA (reference sequence). The CDR3, as DNA: TGCAGCCAAAGGGCTAACTACAATGAGCAGTTCTTC. This gives the protein CSQRANYNEQFF.